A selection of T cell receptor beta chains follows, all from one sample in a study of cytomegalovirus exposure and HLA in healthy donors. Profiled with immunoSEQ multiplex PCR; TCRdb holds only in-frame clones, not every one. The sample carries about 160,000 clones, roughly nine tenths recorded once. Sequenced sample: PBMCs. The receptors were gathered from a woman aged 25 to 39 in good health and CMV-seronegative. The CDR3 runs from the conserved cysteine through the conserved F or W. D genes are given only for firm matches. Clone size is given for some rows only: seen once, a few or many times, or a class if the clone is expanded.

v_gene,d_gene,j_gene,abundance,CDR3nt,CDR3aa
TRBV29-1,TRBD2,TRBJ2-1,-,TGCAGCGTTGAAGGGCGGGGGAGGAATGAGCAGTTCTTC,CSVEGRGRNEQFF
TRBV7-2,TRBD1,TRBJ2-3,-,TGTGCCAGCAGGACAGGGGAAAGTTACACAGATACGCAGTATTTT,CASRTGESYTDTQYF
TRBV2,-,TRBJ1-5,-,TGTGCCAGCAGTGAAGGGGTCAGGGGAGAATATCAGCCCCAGCATTTT,CASSEGVRGEYQPQHF
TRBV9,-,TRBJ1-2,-,TGTGCCAGCAGCGTAGCTGGGGCTGGCTACACCTTC,CASSVAGAGYTF
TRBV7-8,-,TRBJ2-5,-,TGTGCCAGCAGCTTAGGTTCGGCAGGCAGGTACCAAGAGACCCAGTACTTC,CASSLGSAGRYQETQYF
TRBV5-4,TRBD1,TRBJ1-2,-,TGTGCCAGCAGCTCCGGGACAGATAAAGGTGGCTACACCTTC,CASSSGTDKGGYTF
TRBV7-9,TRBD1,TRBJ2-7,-,TGTGCCAGCAGCCCCACATCGGGACAGGGCACCTACGAGCAGTACTTC,CASSPTSGQGTYEQYF
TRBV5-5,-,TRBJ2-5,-,TGTGCCAGCAGCTTGATGGTACAAGAGACCCAGTACTTC,CASSLMVQETQYF
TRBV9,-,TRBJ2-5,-,TGTGCCAGCAGCGTAGGGCTAGCGCCAGAGACCCAGTACTTC,CASSVGLAPETQYF
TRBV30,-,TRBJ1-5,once,TGTGCCTGGAGTCACGGGCCATATCAGCCCCAGCATTTT,CAWSHGPYQPQHF
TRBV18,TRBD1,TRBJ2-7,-,TGTGCCAGCTCACCGGGACAGCTAGCCTACGGGCAGTACTTC,CASSPGQLAYGQYF
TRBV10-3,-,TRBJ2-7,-,TGTGCCATCAGGGAGACTAGATTTAGGCCGGGATATCAATACTACGAGCAGTACTTC,CAIRETRFRPGYQYYEQYF
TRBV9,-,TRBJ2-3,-,TGTGCCAGCAGCGCCACGAAGACAGCCACTGGGACAGATACGCAGTATTTT,CASSATKTATGTDTQYF
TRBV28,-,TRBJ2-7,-,TGTGCCAGCAGTTTAGGCGGGGTCCTCTCCTACGAGCAGTACTTC,CASSLGGVLSYEQYF
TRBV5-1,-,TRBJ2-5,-,TGCGCCAGCAGCTTGCAGGGGACTCAAGAGACCCAGTACTTC,CASSLQGTQETQYF
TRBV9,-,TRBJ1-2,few,TGTGCCAGCAGCAGAGACCGCTATGGCTACACCTTC,CASSRDRYGYTF
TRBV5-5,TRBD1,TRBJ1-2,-,TGTGCCGCAGGGGGTGGGGCTGGTGACTATGGCTACACCTTC,CAAGGGAGDYGYTF
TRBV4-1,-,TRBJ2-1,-,TGCGCCAGCAGCCGAGCGGGTAGCTCCTACAATGAGCAGTTCTTC,CASSRAGSSYNEQFF
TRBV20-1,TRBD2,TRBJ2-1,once,TGCAGTGCTATCCATAAGCGGGGCGAGTTCTTC,CSAIHKRGEFF
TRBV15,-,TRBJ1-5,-,TGTGCCACCAGCAGAGGATTTAGGGATAGCAATCAGCCCCAGCATTTT,CATSRGFRDSNQPQHF
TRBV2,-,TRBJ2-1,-,TGTGCCAGCAGTCTCCTAAAGGAGCAGTTCTTC,CASSLLKEQFF
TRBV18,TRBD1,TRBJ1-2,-,TGTGCCAGCTCGGATAAGACAGGGGTCTATGGCTACACCTTC,CASSDKTGVYGYTF
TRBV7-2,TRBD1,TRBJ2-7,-,TGTGCCAGCAGCGGCCGGGACAGGGGATACGAGCAGTACTTC,CASSGRDRGYEQYF
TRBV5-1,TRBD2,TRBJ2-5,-,TGCGCCAGCAGCTCCACTTTTAGCGGGGGTGGGGAGACCCAGTACTTC,CASSSTFSGGGETQYF
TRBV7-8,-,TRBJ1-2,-,TGTGCCAGCAGCTTAGATGTCAGTTATGGCTACACCTTC,CASSLDVSYGYTF
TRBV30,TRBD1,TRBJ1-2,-,TGTGCCTGGAGGAAACCGCGGGGGACAGGGGCCGTAGCGGGCTACACCTTC,CAWRKPRGTGAVAGYTF
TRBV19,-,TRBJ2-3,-,TGTGCCAGTAGTCCAGCGCGTGAGTTGTATTTT,CASSPARELYF
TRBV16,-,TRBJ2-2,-,TGTGCCAGCAGCCAATCGGCCAGGGGCGACACCGGGGAGCTGTTTTTT,CASSQSARGDTGELFF
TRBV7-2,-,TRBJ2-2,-,TGTGCCAGCAGCTTACAGGTGATCACCGGGGAGCTGTTTTTT,CASSLQVITGELFF
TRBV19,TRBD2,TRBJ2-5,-,TGTGCCAGTAGTCGAATAGCGGGAAGGCAAGAGACCCAGTACTTC,CASSRIAGRQETQYF
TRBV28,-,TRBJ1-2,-,TGTGCCAGCAGAATGGACAGTAACTATGGCTACACCTTC,CASRMDSNYGYTF
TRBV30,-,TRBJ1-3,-,TGTGCCTGGAGTGTAAAGGGGACGGGTTACTCTGGAAACACCATATATTTT,CAWSVKGTGYSGNTIYF
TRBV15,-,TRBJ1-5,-,TGTGCCACCAGCAGAGACAGGGCCAATCAGCCCCAGCATTTT,CATSRDRANQPQHF
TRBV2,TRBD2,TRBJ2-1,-,TGTGCCAGCAGGGCGACTAGCGGCTCCTACAATGAGCAGTTCTTC,CASRATSGSYNEQFF
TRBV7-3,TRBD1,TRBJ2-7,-,TGTGCCAGCAGCTGGGACAGGGGGCCATACGAGCAGTACTTC,CASSWDRGPYEQYF
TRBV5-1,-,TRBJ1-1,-,TGCGCCAGCAGCAGGTGGACGGTTGCGGTTGGGAACACTGAAGCTTTCTTT,CASSRWTVAVGNTEAFF
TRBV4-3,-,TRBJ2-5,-,TGCGCCAGCAGCCAAGATACCACTTATAGGACCCAGTACTTC,CASSQDTTYRTQYF
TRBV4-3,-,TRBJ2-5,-,TGCGCCAGCAGCCAACTAACCGGGACCCAAGAGACCCAGTACTTC,CASSQLTGTQETQYF
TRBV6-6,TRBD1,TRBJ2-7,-,TGTGCCAGCAGTTACGGGGACAGGGTACCCTCCGAGCAGTACTTC,CASSYGDRVPSEQYF
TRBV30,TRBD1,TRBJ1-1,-,TGTGCCTGGCAGGGACAGAGGAACACTGAAGCTTTCTTT,CAWQGQRNTEAFF
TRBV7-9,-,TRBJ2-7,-,TGTGCCAGCAGCTTGGCGGGACTCCAAAGCTCCTACGAGCAGTACTTC,CASSLAGLQSSYEQYF
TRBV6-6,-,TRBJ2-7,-,TGTGCCAGCAGTTACGGCCAGGGATCCTACGAGCAGTACTTC,CASSYGQGSYEQYF
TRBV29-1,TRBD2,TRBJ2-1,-,TGCAGCGTTGTATGGGAAACTAGCGGGAGTGATAATGAGCAGTTCTTC,CSVVWETSGSDNEQFF
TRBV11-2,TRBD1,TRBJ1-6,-,TGTGCCAGCAATCGCGACAGGGGGCTTTCACCCCTCCACTTT,CASNRDRGLSPLHF
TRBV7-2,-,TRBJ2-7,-,TGTGCCAGCAGCGGCCCCTCCTACGAGCAGTACTTC,CASSGPSYEQYF
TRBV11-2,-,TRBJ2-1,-,TGTGCCAGCAGCGCCCACGGGGGTAACTCCTACAATGAGCAGTTCTTC,CASSAHGGNSYNEQFF
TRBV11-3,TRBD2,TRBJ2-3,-,TGTGCCAGCAGCGCCGGACTAGCGGCCAGCACAGATACGCAGTATTTT,CASSAGLAASTDTQYF
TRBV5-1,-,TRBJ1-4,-,TGCGCCAGCAGCAGTGGGTACGATGAAAAACTGTTTTTT,CASSSGYDEKLFF
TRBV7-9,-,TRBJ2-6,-,TGTGCCAGCAGCACAAGGGGCAGGACGGTGTCTGGGGCCAACGTCCTGACTTTC,CASSTRGRTVSGANVLTF
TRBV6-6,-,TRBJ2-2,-,TGTGCCAGCAGTTACGTCGGCGTCGGGGAGCTGTTTTTT,CASSYVGVGELFF
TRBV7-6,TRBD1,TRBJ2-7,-,TGTGCCAGCAGCCTCCGGGACAGGAACTACGAGCAGTACTTC,CASSLRDRNYEQYF
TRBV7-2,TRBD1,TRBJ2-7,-,TGTGCCAGCAGCTTAGGGCGACAGGGGGCTGGCGAGCAGTACTTC,CASSLGRQGAGEQYF
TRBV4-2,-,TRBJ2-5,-,TGTGCCAGCAGCCAACCCTCCGACCAAGAGACCCAGTACTTC,CASSQPSDQETQYF